This TCR beta chain was found in a study of T cells in Graves' hyperthyroidism and ophthalmopathy. Study conclusions and caveats: The blood repertoire included most of the expanded thyroid clonotypes above 0.001.

A word on this clonotype: Its antigen is not identified.

Amplified TCR beta CDR3 regions derived from RNA transcripts. The HTBI primer set was used in a first-round RT-PCR of the TCR CDR3. TCRdb processed the multiplex PCR reads anew with MiXCR; each CDR3 protein has one entry. The table has fewer than 400,000 distinct CDR3 sequences, approximately 25% seen once. Stable Graves' hyperthyroidism denoted no ophthalmopathy progression over 18 months. Uncontrolled infection, other autoimmune disease, pregnancy or lactation excluded patients. Approximately 9.3 ml of fresh peripheral blood supplied the PBMCs. The CDR3 runs to 15 residues. In germline, CDR1 is SGHRS, CDR2 YFSETQ. The V gene lost 3 bases and the J gene lost 0 bases, with 13 bases spanning the gap.

V gene TRBV5-1 combines with J gene TRBJ2-7; TRBD2 might be the D (6 bases). This receptor was taken from a man aged 50 to 59 with Graves' hyperthyroidism. Source material: blood. CDR3 sequence: CASSSSSASSYEQYF. CDR3 bases: TGCGCCAGCAGCTCCTCTAGCGCAAGCTCCTACGAGCAGTACTTC. The full variable domain, in which reference TRBV5-1 and TRBJ2-7 provide the parts outside the CDR3, is KAGVTQTPRYLIKTRGQQVTLSCSPISGHRSVSWYQQTPGQGLQFLFEYFSETQRNKGNFPGRFSGRQFSNSRSEMNVSTLELGDSALYLCASSSSSASSYEQYFGPGTRLTVT.